Listed below are T cell receptor beta chains from one sample, sequenced in a study of CD8 T cells in Susac syndrome. A single record per CDR3 protein comes from TCRdb applying MiXCR to the immunoSEQ multiplex PCR reads. The sample gives about 94,000 distinct CDR3 sequences, 85% to 95% of which show up once; approximately 0.3% is in the top ten. The specimen was CD4+ T cells from PBMCs. These receptors all come from a human donor with Susac syndrome. Both conserved end residues are part of each CDR3. Each record gives: V gene, D gene, CDR3 length, clone size, J gene, CDR3 DNA, CDR3 protein. D genes are given only for firm matches. Clone size is not always given. Where it is, it says once, few, many or a class for expanded clones.

>TRBV2|-|15|-|TRBJ2-7
TGTGCCAGCAGGCGGGACTCCCTGATCGCCTACGAGCAGTACTTC
CASRRDSLIAYEQYF
>TRBV28|-|14|-|TRBJ2-7
TGTGCCAGCAGAGTACAGGGTCAAGGCTACGAGCAGTACTTC
CASRVQGQGYEQYF
>TRBV7-2|-|16|-|TRBJ2-1
TGTGCCAGCAGCACCGAGGGGGGCCCGCGTTACAATGAGCAGTTCTTC
CASSTEGGPRYNEQFF
>TRBV18|TRBD1|17|-|TRBJ1-1
TGTGCCAGCTCACAGGGGACAGGGTTACCGGTGAACACTGAAGCTTTCTTT
CASSQGTGLPVNTEAFF
>TRBV7-2|TRBD1|13|-|TRBJ2-5
TGTGCCAGCAGCCAGGACAGGGCCGGGACCCAGTACTTC
CASSQDRAGTQYF
>TRBV19|TRBD2|15|-|TRBJ2-1
TGTGCCAGTACCGCGACCGGGACTAACTACAATGAGCAGTTCTTC
CASTATGTNYNEQFF
>TRBV5-4|-|13|-|TRBJ2-1
TGTGCCAGCAGCTTAAGAGGTCCGGAGGAGCAGTTCTTC
CASSLRGPEEQFF
>TRBV29-1|-|11|-|TRBJ2-3
TGCAGCGTTGGATCCTCTGATACGCAGTATTTT
CSVGSSDTQYF
>TRBV11-2|TRBD1|18|-|TRBJ2-2
TGTGCCAGCAGCGTAAAACCCCGGGACAGGGCGGCTACCGGGGAGCTGTTTTTT
CASSVKPRDRAATGELFF
>TRBV4-3|-|14|-|TRBJ2-7
TGCGCCAGCAGCCTCTTTGGGGGAGAAGGCGAGCAGTACTTC
CASSLFGGEGEQYF
>TRBV30|-|13|-|TRBJ1-1
TGTGCCTGGAGAAAGTATATGAACACTGAAGCTTTCTTT
CAWRKYMNTEAFF
>TRBV24-1|-|12|-|TRBJ1-5
TGTGCCACCAGTGAGCCCGGTCAGCCCCAGCATTTT
CATSEPGQPQHF
>TRBV29-1|-|11|-|TRBJ2-7
TGCAGCGTTCAGGGGTCCCACGAGCAGTACTTC
CSVQGSHEQYF
>TRBV30|-|13|-|TRBJ2-3
TGTGCCTGGCAGACAGGCGGCACAGATACGCAGTATTTT
CAWQTGGTDTQYF
>TRBV6-6|TRBD1|14|-|TRBJ2-3
TGTGCCAGCAGTTACGACAGGGGAACAGATACGCAGTATTTT
CASSYDRGTDTQYF
>TRBV7-8|-|14|-|TRBJ1-1
TGTGCCAGCAGCTTAGCTTTCGGATCCACTGAAGCTTTCTTT
CASSLAFGSTEAFF
>TRBV12-3/TRBV12-4|TRBD1|14|-|TRBJ2-5
TGTGCCAGCAGCCCCGGGACAGGCCAAGAGACCCAGTACTTC
CASSPGTGQETQYF
>TRBV29-1|TRBD2|12|-|TRBJ2-5
TGCAGCGTTGATCTGGTTCGGGGGGCCCAGTACTTC
CSVDLVRGAQYF
>TRBV2|-|10|-|TRBJ2-7
TGTGCCAGCAGGTCCCTCGAGCAGTACTTC
CASRSLEQYF
>TRBV11-2|TRBD2|14|-|TRBJ2-3
TGTGCCAGCAGACTAAGCGGGGGCACAGATACGCAGTATTTT
CASRLSGGTDTQYF
>TRBV7-8|-|13|-|TRBJ1-5
TGTGCCAGCAGAGGGGGGTACGGACAGCCCCAGCATTTT
CASRGGYGQPQHF
>TRBV10-2|-|16|-|TRBJ1-3
TGCGCCAGCAGTGAGGGCAGAGAGCTCTCTGGAAACACCATATATTTT
CASSEGRELSGNTIYF
>TRBV15|-|12|-|TRBJ1-4
TGTGCCACCAGCAGAGACGGTGAAAAACTGTTTTTT
CATSRDGEKLFF
>TRBV20-1|-|13|-|TRBJ1-3
TGCAGTGCTGTGAGAGGCTCTGGAAACACCATATATTTT
CSAVRGSGNTIYF
>TRBV9|-|16|once|TRBJ2-1
TGTGCCAGCACCTATTCGGATCTGGGTGGCTCCAATGAGCAGTTCTTC
CASTYSDLGGSNEQFF
>TRBV7-8|-|13|-|TRBJ1-2
TGTGCCAGCAGCTTAGTGAGTGAGGGTGGCTACACCTTC
CASSLVSEGGYTF
>TRBV20-1|TRBD1|13|-|TRBJ1-4
TGCAGTGCTACGGGACAGGGGAGGAGAGAACTGTTTTTT
CSATGQGRRELFF
>TRBV24-1|-|14|-|TRBJ2-7
TGTGCCACCAGTGACAAGCTTCGTTCCTACGAGCAGTACTTC
CATSDKLRSYEQYF
>TRBV7-9|-|15|-|TRBJ1-1
TGTGCCAGCAGCCCTTGGGGGGGCATGAACACTGAAGCTTTCTTT
CASSPWGGMNTEAFF
>TRBV28|TRBD1|15|-|TRBJ1-2
TGTGCCAGCAGGTATACGGGACAGGGGGTCGGTGGCTACACCTTC
CASRYTGQGVGGYTF
>TRBV20-1|-|15|-|TRBJ2-1
TGCAGTGCTAGAGTGGTACTAGAGGTAAACAATGAGCAGTTCTTC
CSARVVLEVNNEQFF
>TRBV5-1|-|14|-|TRBJ2-5
TGCGCCAGCAGCTTGGCAACAGGAATAGAGACCCAGTACTTC
CASSLATGIETQYF
>TRBV4-1|-|14|-|TRBJ2-7
TGCGCCAGCAGCCAAGGAGCTCAGACCTACGAGCAGTACTTC
CASSQGAQTYEQYF
>TRBV30|-|13|-|TRBJ1-2
TGTGCCTGGAGTCCGGTCCTCAACTATGGCTACACCTTC
CAWSPVLNYGYTF
>TRBV18|TRBD1|16|-|TRBJ2-7
TGTGCCAGCTCACCACCCGGGACAGCTATCTCCCAGGAGCAGTACTTC
CASSPPGTAISQEQYF
>TRBV7-2|TRBD2|15|-|TRBJ2-1
TGTGCCAGCAGCTTAATAACGGGGGGGCCAGATGAGCAGTTCTTC
CASSLITGGPDEQFF
>TRBV30|TRBD2|14|-|TRBJ2-1
TGTGCCTGGAGTAGCGGGGGCGCCTACAATGAGCAGTTCTTC
CAWSSGGAYNEQFF
>TRBV29-1|TRBD1|12|once|TRBJ2-4
TGCAGCGCCCGACAGGGAGAAAACATTCAGTACTTC
CSARQGENIQYF
>TRBV4-1|-|12|-|TRBJ2-3
TGCGCCAGCAGCCAGCATCAAGATACGCAGTATTTT
CASSQHQDTQYF
>TRBV10-2|-|13|-|TRBJ2-1
TGCGCCAGCCGAACGGGGATGTACAATGAGCAGTTCTTC
CASRTGMYNEQFF
>TRBV20-1|-|13|-|TRBJ2-7
TGCAGTGCTAGGGACAGCCCTTCCTACGAGCAGTACTTC
CSARDSPSYEQYF
>TRBV11-2|TRBD1|15|-|TRBJ2-1
TGTGCCAGCAGACTTACAGGGGGCTTGGGCAATGAGCAGTTCTTC
CASRLTGGLGNEQFF
>TRBV20-1|TRBD1|16|-|TRBJ2-2
TGCAGTGCTAGAGATAGGAGGACAGGGAACACCGGGGAGCTGTTTTTT
CSARDRRTGNTGELFF
>TRBV20-1|TRBD2|15|-|TRBJ2-3
TGCAGTGCTCTTACCCCGGGACTAGCGAAAGATACGCAGTATTTT
CSALTPGLAKDTQYF
>TRBV5-1|-|13|-|TRBJ2-7
TGCGCCAGCAGCTTATTAAGCGCCTACGAGCAGTACTTC
CASSLLSAYEQYF
>TRBV29-1|-|12|-|TRBJ2-5
TGCAGCGTTGATGACATCCAAGAGACCCAGTACTTC
CSVDDIQETQYF
>TRBV18|TRBD2|14|-|TRBJ2-1
TGTGCCAGCTTACTTAGCGGGGTGGCGAATGAGCAGTTCTTC
CASLLSGVANEQFF
>TRBV15|TRBD2|17|-|TRBJ2-5
TGTGCCACCAGCAGAGATCGGACTAGAAACCTCCAAGCGACCCAGTACTTC
CATSRDRTRNLQATQYF
>TRBV7-9|-|12|-|TRBJ2-5
TGTGCCAGCAGCCTCAGCTCGGAGACCCAGTACTTC
CASSLSSETQYF
>TRBV14|TRBD1|16|-|TRBJ2-1
TGTGCCAGCAGCCTCTCGGGGACAGGGAGGAGGAATGAGCAGTTCTTC
CASSLSGTGRRNEQFF
>TRBV19|-|14|-|TRBJ2-2
TGTGCCAGTATGTACCGCAGAGACACCGGGGAGCTGTTTTTT
CASMYRRDTGELFF
>TRBV3-1|-|15|-|TRBJ2-7
TGTGCCAGCAGCCGTCTTGGGGAGAGCTCCTACGAGCAGTACTTC
CASSRLGESSYEQYF
>TRBV29-1|-|12|-|TRBJ2-5
TGCAGCGCCCGGGAAGGCGGAGAGACCCAGTACTTC
CSAREGGETQYF
>TRBV7-2|-|14|-|TRBJ2-5
TGTGCCAGCAGCTTAGCGCAGGGGATGGAGACCCAGTACTTC
CASSLAQGMETQYF
>TRBV29-1|-|14|-|TRBJ1-2
TGCAGCGTTGGGACAGCTAGAGCTAACTATGGCTACACCTTC
CSVGTARANYGYTF
>TRBV30|TRBD1|16|-|TRBJ1-5
TGTGCCTGGAGTCCGGAGACAGGGAGGGCAAATCAGCCCCAGCATTTT
CAWSPETGRANQPQHF
>TRBV29-1|-|15|-|TRBJ2-2
TGCAGCGGACAAGATAACAGGATGGGCACCGGGGAGCTGTTTTTT
CSGQDNRMGTGELFF